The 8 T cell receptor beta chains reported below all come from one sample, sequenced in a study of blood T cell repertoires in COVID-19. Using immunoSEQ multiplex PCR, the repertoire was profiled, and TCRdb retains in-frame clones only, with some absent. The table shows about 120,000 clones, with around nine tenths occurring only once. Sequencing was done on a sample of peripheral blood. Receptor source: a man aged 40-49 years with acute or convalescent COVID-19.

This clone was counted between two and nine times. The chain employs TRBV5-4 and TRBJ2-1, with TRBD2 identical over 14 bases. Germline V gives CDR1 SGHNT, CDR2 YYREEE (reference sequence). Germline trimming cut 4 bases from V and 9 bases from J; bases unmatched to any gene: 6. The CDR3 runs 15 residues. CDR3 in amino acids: CASSIGTSGSREQFF. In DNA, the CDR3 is TGTGCCAGCAGCATAGGGACTAGCGGGAGTCGTGAGCAGTTCTTC.

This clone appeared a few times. The CDR3 loop is CASSLNRRGSLNSPLHF. The CDR3 region has the DNA TGTGCCAGCAGTCTCAACAGGAGGGGCTCCCTTAATTCACCCCTCCACTTT. This chain uses TRBV6-6 with TRBJ1-6, with a weak D call TRBD1 (5 bases). CDR3 size: 17 residues. Trimming shortened V by 5 bases and J by 6 bases, and 20 bases separated the two germline ends. Germline CDR1 MNHNY, CDR2 SVGAGI (reference sequence).

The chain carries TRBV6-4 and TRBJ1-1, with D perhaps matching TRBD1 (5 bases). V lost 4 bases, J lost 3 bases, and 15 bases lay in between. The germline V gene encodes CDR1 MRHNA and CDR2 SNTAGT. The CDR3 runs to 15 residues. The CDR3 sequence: CASSAEAGRDTEAFF. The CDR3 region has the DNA TGTGCCAGCAGTGCCGAGGCAGGGAGGGACACTGAAGCTTTCTTT.

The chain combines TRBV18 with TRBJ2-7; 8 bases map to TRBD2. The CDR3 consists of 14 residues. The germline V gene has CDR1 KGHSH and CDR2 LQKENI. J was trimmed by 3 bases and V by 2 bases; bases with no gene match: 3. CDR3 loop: CASSPTGGGYEQYF. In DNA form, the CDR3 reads TGTGCCAGCTCACCAACCGGGGGGGGCTACGAGCAGTACTTC.

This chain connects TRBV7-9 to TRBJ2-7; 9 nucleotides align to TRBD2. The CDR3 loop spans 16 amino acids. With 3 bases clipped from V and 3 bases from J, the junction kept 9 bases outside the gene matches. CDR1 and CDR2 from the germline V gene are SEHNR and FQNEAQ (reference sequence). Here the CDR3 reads CASSFIAGDPNYEQYF. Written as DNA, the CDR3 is TGTGCCAGCAGCTTTATAGCGGGGGACCCAAACTACGAGCAGTACTTC.

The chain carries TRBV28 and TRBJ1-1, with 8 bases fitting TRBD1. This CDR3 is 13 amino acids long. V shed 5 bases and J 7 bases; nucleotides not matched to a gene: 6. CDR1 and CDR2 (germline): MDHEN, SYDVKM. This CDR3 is CASSGQGALEAFF. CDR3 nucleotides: TGTGCCAGCAGTGGACAGGGAGCCCTTGAAGCTTTCTTT.

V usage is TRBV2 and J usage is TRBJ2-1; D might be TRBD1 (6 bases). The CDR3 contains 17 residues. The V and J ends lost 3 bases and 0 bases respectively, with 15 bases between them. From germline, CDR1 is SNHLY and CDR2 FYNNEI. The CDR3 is CASSEDWTAISYNEQFF. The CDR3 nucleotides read TGTGCCAGCAGTGAGGACTGGACAGCTATCTCCTACAATGAGCAGTTCTTC.

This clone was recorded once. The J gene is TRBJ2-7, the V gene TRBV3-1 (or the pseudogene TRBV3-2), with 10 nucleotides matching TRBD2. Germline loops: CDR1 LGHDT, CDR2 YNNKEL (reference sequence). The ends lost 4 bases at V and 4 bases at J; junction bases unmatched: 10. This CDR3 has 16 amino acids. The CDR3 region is CASSLSLAGARYEQYF. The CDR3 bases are TGTGCCAGCAGCCTCTCGCTAGCGGGAGCAAGGTACGAGCAGTACTTC.